The source of this T cell receptor (beta chain) is a study of T cell repertoires in cytomegalovirus infection (dated by TCRdb to between 2019 and 2020). Background on the whole study: Donor HLA type was relevant to the analysis, as public TCR beta signatures indicated carriage of CMV infection together with the matching HLA type.

According to the germline V gene (reference sequence), CDR1 reads SEHNR and CDR2 reads FQNEAQ. The CDR3 sequence holds 14 residues, the cysteine and phenylalanine included. CDR3 DNA only is kept here, 42 bases in frame from base 1. V is pared back by 8 bases and J by 4 bases, with 17 bases lying between the germline termini. The research as a whole found: Carriers of CMV infection plus the relevant HLA type were discriminated by the cumulative frequency of public TCR beta family members in the study cohort and in an independent roughly 370-donor cohort. The ex vivo response was dominated by HLA-C-restricted CMV-specific TCR beta clonotypes, which also provided the single most frequent clonotype in two of eight donors.

Comment on this clonotype: This receptor's antigen is unknown. No per-base quality is available; no much larger clone lies one base away.

The sequencer listed for this sample is Illumina HiSeq 1500. TCRdb reran the public reads through fastp at Q25 and MiXCR, keeping productive beta chains. Entries that share a CDR3 protein sequence are merged under the most common genes and DNA. This sample gives about 180,000 distinct CDR3 sequences in total; about 15% of them show up just once. The ten largest clones add up to under 30% of the sample. The origin of this receptor is a human donor in good health (CMV status not recorded). Some clones in this sample may be carry-over from other donors' samples. The chain uses TRBV7-9 and TRBJ2-5; the D segment could be TRBD2, given 6 matching bases. Sequencing was performed on CD8+ T cells from PBMCs. CDR3 loop: CASQNGDLIETQYF. The nucleotide sequence is TGTGCCAGCCAAAACGGGGACTTGATAGAGACCCAGTACTTC.